This is a list of T cell receptor beta chains from one sample in a study of shared clonotypes between healthy human individuals. Profiled with immunoSEQ multiplex PCR; TCRdb holds only in-frame clones, not every one. Of about a million clones detected, about 77% appear once; the ten largest clones hold over 1.3%. Specimen: memory CD4+ T cells sorted from blood. The receptors here all came from a man aged 18 to 35 in good health. The CDR3 runs from the conserved cysteine through the conserved F or W. Each record gives: clone size, J gene, CDR3 length, V gene, CDR3 protein. Only part of the rows carry a size: once, few, many, or a class if the clone is expanded.

- TRBJ1-4 14 TRBV5-8 CASGSREGGEKLFF
- TRBJ1-5 16 TRBV5-4 CASSRAGTLEDQPQHF
- TRBJ2-1 18 TRBV28 CASSLGSLGGYLYNEQFF
many TRBJ2-7 14 TRBV9 CASSVGTSGYEQYF
- TRBJ1-1 15 TRBV5-5 CASSPRGALNTEAFF
- TRBJ1-3 14 TRBV5-8 CASNARGFGNTIYF
- TRBJ1-4 15 TRBV4-1 CASSQSDMLEGKLFF
- TRBJ2-7 13 TRBV7-9 CASSQGRVNEQYF
- TRBJ1-5 15 TRBV18 CASSSLGGSNQPQHF
- TRBJ1-3 13 TRBV30 CAWSAHRGDTIYF
few TRBJ2-6 18 TRBV5-1 CASSLRPGGLSGANVLTF
- TRBJ2-7 14 TRBV9 CASSLNTGTWEQYF
- TRBJ1-1 15 TRBV9 CASSVDGGGNTEAFF
- TRBJ2-4 17 TRBV5-1 CASSFIAGGGAKNIQYF
- TRBJ2-7 14 TRBV28 CASTGALSSYEQYF
once TRBJ2-3 18 TRBV5-1 CASSLGQGKGSSTDTQYF
- TRBJ1-2 16 TRBV9 CASSLAGQSQGYGYTF
- TRBJ2-7 13 TRBV27 CASSFGKGLEQYF
- TRBJ1-2 12 TRBV6-1 CASSDPPRYNTF
- TRBJ1-2 13 TRBV14 CASSLGSYYGYTF
once TRBJ1-1 16 TRBV4-1 CASSQEWGQGAPEAFF
once TRBJ1-3 15 TRBV4-1 CASSFAEGSGNTIYF
- TRBJ2-2 14 TRBV2 CASSELRSSGELFF
- TRBJ2-7 11 TRBV2 CASSIQNEQYF
- TRBJ1-4 16 TRBV27 CASSARPQLLNEKLFF
- TRBJ2-7 14 TRBV28 CASRWDRASGEQYF
- TRBJ2-2 15 TRBV2 CASSEQGGSTGELFF
- TRBJ1-2 16 TRBV5-6 CASSPRTGDALYGYTF
few TRBJ1-4 15 TRBV2 CASSRETSTSEKLFF
- TRBJ1-1 14 TRBV5-1 CASSTLTPNTEAFF
- TRBJ1-1 11 TRBV29-1 CSISMNTEAFF
- TRBJ2-1 14 TRBV5-1 CASSGGQLVNEQFF
- TRBJ2-7 13 TRBV6-5 CASKFAGTYEQYF